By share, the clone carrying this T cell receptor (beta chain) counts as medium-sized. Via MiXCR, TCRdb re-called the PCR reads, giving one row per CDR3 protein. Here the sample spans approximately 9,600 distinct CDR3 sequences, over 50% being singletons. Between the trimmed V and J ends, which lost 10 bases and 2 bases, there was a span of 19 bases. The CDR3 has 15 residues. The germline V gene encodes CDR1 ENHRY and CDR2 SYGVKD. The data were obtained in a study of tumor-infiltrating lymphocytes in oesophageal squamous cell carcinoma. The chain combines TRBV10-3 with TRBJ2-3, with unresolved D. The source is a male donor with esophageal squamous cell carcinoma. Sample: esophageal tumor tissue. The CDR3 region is CATRGASTTTDTQYF. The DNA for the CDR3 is TGTGCCACCCGAGGAGCGAGTACCACCACAGATACGCAGTATTTT.